This T cell receptor beta chain was obtained from a study of T cells in Graves' hyperthyroidism and ophthalmopathy. Study-level findings and limits: Blood also showed most of the thyroid clonotypes that were expanded above 0.001.

This clonotype occurred a few times. Its cognate antigen is unknown. The CDR3 is made up of 11 amino acids. Germline V gene data show CDR1 as LNHNV and CDR2 as YYDKDF (reference sequence). Between the trimmed V and J ends, which lost 7 bases and 6 bases, there was a span of 9 bases. Regions amplified from RNA transcripts were the TCR beta CDR3 regions. Carried out on the TCR CDR3, a first-round RT-PCR used the HTBI primer set. TCRdb analysed the multiplex PCR reads with MiXCR anew, one entry per CDR3 protein. Counted here are 600,000 or so distinct CDR3 sequences, around 45% occurring once; the ten biggest clones make up about 7.9%.

The gene calls are TRBV15 and TRBJ1-2; D is unclear. The origin of this receptor is a woman under 30 with Graves' hyperthyroidism. Sequencing was carried out using peripheral blood or thyroid tissue (not recorded which). The CDR3 region is CATKYGDGYTF. The CDR3 DNA sequence: TGTGCCACCAAGTACGGGGATGGCTACACCTTC.